This T cell receptor (beta chain) was identified during a study of Ad26.COV2.S vaccination and SARS-CoV-2 variants. As for this clone: This same CDR3 is encoded by further DNA sequences in the sample.

Generated by immunoSEQ multiplex PCR, the TCRdb table keeps only in-frame clones and is missing some. This table has 510,000 or so clones, roughly 85% appearing once. CDR3 length equals 12 residues. Trimming took 4 bases from V and 0 from J, leaving 4 bases between them. The V gene's germline CDR1 is SGHAT and CDR2 FQNNGV. Treatment reported: some 20 received Ad26.COV2.S at low or high dose, single or two shots; 5 received placebo; per-sample allocation not given. Sample collection was performed on day 63 after the first vaccine or placebo injection. The sequence derives from a person aged 18-65 years who received the Ad26.COV2.S COVID-19 vaccine or a placebo. The chain has TRBV11-2 and TRBJ2-7, with D hard to call. The specimen was peripheral blood, collected in a trial of Ad26.COV2.S vaccine versus placebo. The CDR3 here is CASSYSSYEQYF. The CDR3 DNA reads as TGTGCCAGCAGCTATAGCTCCTACGAGCAGTACTTC.